The rows below give T cell receptor beta chains drawn from one sample of a study of CD8 T cells in Susac syndrome. TCRdb analysed the immunoSEQ multiplex PCR reads with MiXCR anew, one entry per CDR3 protein. This sample yields 150,000 to 200,000 distinct CDR3 sequences, of which around 94% are seen a single time; over 0.09% belongs to the top ten. Sequenced input: CD4+ T cells from PBMCs. All receptors derive from a human donor with multiple sclerosis. Each CDR3 is given with its conserved first and last residue. Fields, in order: J gene, V gene, D gene, clone size, CDR3 protein, CDR3 DNA. A D gene is named only where the DNA matches it firmly. Some rows mark clone size as missing; the rest say once, few, many or name a class of expanded clone.

TRBJ2-2 TRBV11-2 NA NA CASTLGPNTGELFF TGTGCCAGCACCCTTGGACCGAACACCGGGGAGCTGTTTTTT
TRBJ1-2 TRBV4-1 NA NA CASSQVVGSGGYTF TGCGCCAGCAGCCAAGTAGTTGGGAGTGGTGGCTACACCTTC
TRBJ1-1 TRBV6-5 TRBD1 once CASRTGGAGNTEAFF TGTGCCAGCAGGACAGGGGGGGCTGGGAACACTGAAGCTTTCTTT
TRBJ2-2 TRBV5-1 TRBD2 NA CASSLGWLAGVTGELFF TGCGCCAGCAGCTTGGGATGGCTAGCGGGAGTCACCGGGGAGCTGTTTTTT
TRBJ2-4 TRBV18 TRBD1 NA CASSPPQTGEGIIQYF TGTGCCAGCTCACCACCCCAGACAGGGGAAGGTATCATTCAGTACTTC
TRBJ2-7 TRBV18 TRBD2 NA CASSPIGGRGHEQYF TGTGCCAGCTCACCGATAGGCGGGAGGGGCCACGAGCAGTACTTC
TRBJ2-7 TRBV5-1 NA once CASSLTPSTGVPQYF TGCGCCAGCAGCTTAACCCCCAGTACGGGCGTCCCCCAGTACTTC
TRBJ2-5 TRBV12-3/TRBV12-4 NA NA CASSLPQGRETQYF TGTGCCAGCAGTTTACCCCAGGGGAGGGAGACCCAGTACTTC
TRBJ2-7 TRBV4-3 NA NA CASSSAQGYEQYF TGCGCCAGCAGCTCCGCTCAGGGCTACGAGCAGTACTTC
TRBJ2-4 TRBV2 TRBD1 NA CASSSDRGYKNIQYF TGTGCCAGCAGTTCAGACAGGGGGTACAAAAACATTCAGTACTTC
TRBJ1-1 TRBV5-1 NA NA CASSQDSVNTEAFF TGCGCCAGCAGCCAAGACAGCGTGAACACTGAAGCTTTCTTT
TRBJ2-1 TRBV10-3 TRBD1 NA CAISEGTGANEQFF TGTGCCATCAGTGAAGGGACAGGAGCAAATGAGCAGTTCTTC
TRBJ1-5 TRBV16 NA NA CASSQSDSNQPQHF TGTGCCAGCAGCCAATCCGATAGCAATCAGCCCCAGCATTTT
TRBJ1-1 TRBV19 TRBD1 NA CASSRNPAGGDTEAFF TGTGCCAGTAGTAGAAATCCGGCAGGGGGGGACACTGAAGCTTTCTTT
TRBJ2-2 TRBV14 TRBD2 NA CASSQDGGLAGALWDTGELFF TGTGCCAGCAGCCAAGATGGGGGACTAGCGGGAGCTCTTTGGGACACCGGGGAGCTGTTTTTT
TRBJ2-1 TRBV14 NA NA CASSPRSYNEQFF TGTGCCAGCAGCCCTCGGTCCTACAATGAGCAGTTCTTC
TRBJ2-2 TRBV10-3 NA NA CAISEGTSTGELFF TGTGCCATCAGTGAGGGGACTTCCACCGGGGAGCTGTTTTTT
TRBJ2-3 TRBV30 NA NA CAWNAGFGSTDTQYF TGTGCCTGGAACGCAGGATTCGGTAGCACAGATACGCAGTATTTT
TRBJ2-7 TRBV10-3 NA NA CAISGQEGRRYEQYF TGTGCCATCAGTGGACAGGAAGGGAGACGATACGAGCAGTACTTC
TRBJ2-2 TRBV12-3/TRBV12-4 NA NA CASNHGQGGAGELFF TGTGCCAGCAACCATGGACAGGGAGGGGCCGGGGAGCTGTTTTTT
TRBJ2-7 TRBV28 NA NA CASSLGQDYEQYF TGTGCCAGCAGCCTGGGACAAGACTACGAGCAGTACTTC
TRBJ1-2 TRBV27 NA NA CASSPSRHAQGYTF TGTGCCAGCAGTCCCTCCCGACACGCTCAGGGCTACACCTTC
TRBJ1-2 TRBV6-6 NA NA CASTLNRENYGYTF TGTGCCAGCACCCTAAACAGGGAAAACTATGGCTACACCTTC
TRBJ2-6 TRBV7-9 TRBD1 NA CASSRGRGQGKAGANVLTF TGTGCCAGCAGCCGTGGACGGGGACAGGGGAAGGCTGGGGCCAACGTCCTGACTTTC
TRBJ2-6 TRBV18 NA NA CASSAGSGANVLTF TGTGCCAGCTCAGCAGGGTCTGGGGCCAACGTCCTGACTTTC
TRBJ2-1 TRBV6-2/TRBV6-3 NA NA CASSIGNEQFF TGTGCCAGCAGTATCGGCAATGAGCAGTTCTTC
TRBJ2-7 TRBV3-1 NA few CASSQVEFYEQYF TGTGCCAGCAGCCAAGTGGAGTTTTACGAGCAGTACTTC
TRBJ2-7 TRBV14 NA NA CASSPKGRYEQYF TGTGCCAGCAGCCCCAAAGGGAGATACGAGCAGTACTTC
TRBJ2-2 TRBV7-6 NA NA CASRPTGLRAGELFF TGTGCCAGCAGACCTACAGGGTTAAGGGCCGGGGAGCTGTTTTTT
TRBJ1-1 TRBV20-1 NA NA CSARAGSLMWTEAFF TGCAGTGCTAGGGCCGGGTCTTTAATGTGGACTGAAGCTTTCTTT
TRBJ1-4 TRBV14 NA NA CASSQETGPRKLFF TGTGCCAGCAGCCAAGAAACGGGGCCTAGAAAACTGTTTTTT
TRBJ1-1 TRBV15 NA NA CATSRDLYDWDTEAFF TGTGCCACCAGCAGAGATCTGTACGATTGGGACACTGAAGCTTTCTTT
TRBJ1-5 TRBV6-2/TRBV6-3 NA NA CAGGGRINQPQHF TGTGCCGGGGGGGGGCGGATAAATCAGCCCCAGCATTTT
TRBJ2-7 TRBV20-1 TRBD2 NA CSAKSTSGSSYEQYF TGCAGTGCTAAATCGACTAGCGGAAGCTCCTACGAGCAGTACTTC
TRBJ2-3 TRBV11-2 TRBD2 NA CASSSGLAGGPSTDTQYF TGTGCCAGCAGCTCCGGACTAGCGGGAGGGCCGAGCACAGATACGCAGTATTTT
TRBJ1-2 TRBV7-2 NA NA CASSSRQLDGYTF TGTGCCAGCAGCTCTAGACAGCTCGATGGCTACACCTTC
TRBJ2-7 TRBV20-1 TRBD2 NA CSARPSGAYEQYF TGCAGTGCTAGACCTAGCGGGGCCTACGAGCAGTACTTC
TRBJ2-3 TRBV4-3 NA NA CASNPSRGTDTQYF TGCGCCAGCAATCCTAGCCGAGGCACAGATACGCAGTATTTT
TRBJ2-1 TRBV30 TRBD2 NA CAWSVAGRGYNEQFF TGTGCCTGGAGTGTCGCCGGGAGGGGGTACAATGAGCAGTTCTTC
TRBJ2-5 TRBV28 NA NA CASSLLAGRETQYF TGTGCCAGCAGTTTACTAGCCGGTCGGGAGACCCAGTACTTC